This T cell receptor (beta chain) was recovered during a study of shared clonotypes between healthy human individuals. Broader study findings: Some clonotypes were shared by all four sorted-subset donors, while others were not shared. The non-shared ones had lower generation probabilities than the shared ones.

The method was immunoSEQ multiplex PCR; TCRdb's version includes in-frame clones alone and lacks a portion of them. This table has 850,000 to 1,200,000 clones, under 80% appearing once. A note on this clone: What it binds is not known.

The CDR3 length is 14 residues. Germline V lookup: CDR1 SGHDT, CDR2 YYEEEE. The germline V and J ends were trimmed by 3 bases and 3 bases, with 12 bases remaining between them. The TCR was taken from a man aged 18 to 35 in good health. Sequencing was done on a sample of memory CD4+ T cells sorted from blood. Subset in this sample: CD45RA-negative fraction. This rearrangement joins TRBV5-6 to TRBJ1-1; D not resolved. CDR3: CASSSGWWDTEAFF. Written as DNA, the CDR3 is TGTGCCAGCAGCTCGGGGTGGTGGGACACTGAAGCTTTCTTT.